This entry lists 3 T cell receptor beta chains sequenced from one sample in a study of early T cells in non-severe SARS-CoV-2 infection. MiXCR, applied by TCRdb to the 5' RACE reads, yields one record per CDR3 protein. The repertoire holds roughly 71,000 distinct CDR3 sequences, roughly an eighth seen once, with about 5.2% in the top ten. The sample consisted of whole blood. These receptors came from an adult who was a healthcare worker with PCR-confirmed SARS-CoV-2 infection or an uninfected control (not recorded which).

The CDR3 loop is CASIPTGTENIQYF. CDR3 bases: TGTGCCAGCATCCCGACAGGGACAGAAAACATTCAGTACTTC. The chain joins TRBV6-2 or TRBV6-3 to TRBJ2-4; 7 bases line up with TRBD1. CDR3 length equals 14 residues. Trimming at V came to 7 bases and at J to 5 bases, leaving 8 bases not matched to a gene. Germline assignment: CDR1 MNHEY and CDR2 SVGEGT.

This clonotype was observed many times. Here the CDR3 DNA reads TGTGCCAGCAGCTTCGGGACAGGGGCCTACGAGCAGTACTTC. Its translation: CASSFGTGAYEQYF. J is TRBJ2-7 and V is TRBV11-1; the match to TRBD1 covers 10 bases. The trim removed 3 bases at V and 2 bases at J, leaving 1 base unmatched. Germline-derived CDR1 and CDR2 are SGHAT and FQDESV (reference sequence). The CDR3 has 14 amino acids.

This clonotype showed up many times. The genes are TRBV29-1 and TRBJ2-4; 12 bases fit TRBD2. J gave up 3 bases and V 0 bases, and 3 bases lay outside the gene matches. Germline V gives CDR1 SQVTM, CDR2 ANQGSEA. CDR3 size: 16 residues. The CDR3 is CSVEELAGGGKNIQYF. CDR3 nucleotide sequence: TGCAGCGTTGAAGAACTAGCGGGAGGCGGCAAAAACATTCAGTACTTC. Using reference TRBV29-1 and TRBJ2-4 for the parts outside the CDR3, the full variable domain is SAVISQKPSRDICQRGTSLTIQCQVDSQVTMMFWYRQQPGQSLTLIATANQGSEATYESGFVIDKFPISRPNLTFSTLTVSNMSPEDSSIYLCSVEELAGGGKNIQYFGAGTRLSVL.